Listed below are T cell receptor beta chains from one sample, sequenced in a study of beta chain features in type 1 diabetes. This table comes from immunoSEQ multiplex PCR, and its TCRdb copy is limited to in-frame clones, with some not included. The sample gives approximately 120,000 clones, almost 40% of which show up once; 0.065% is in the top ten. Specimen: stem cell memory CD4+ T cells from blood. The receptors were gathered from a woman younger than 30 in good health. CDR3s include the opening cysteine and the closing phenylalanine or tryptophan. Fields, in order: D gene, clone size, J gene, V gene, CDR3 protein, CDR3 DNA. D genes are given only for firm matches. The listing skips clone size in some rows; elsewhere it reads once, few, many or a size class.

TRBD1 few TRBJ2-1 TRBV6-5 CASSGTALVYNEQFF TGTGCCAGCAGCGGGACAGCACTCGTCTACAATGAGCAGTTCTTC
NA NA TRBJ2-5 TRBV27 CASSLGRLGVTQYF TGTGCCAGCAGTTTAGGGCGTTTAGGGGTAACCCAGTACTTC
NA NA TRBJ2-5 TRBV5-4 CASSPRDLQETQYF TGTGCCAGCAGCCCAAGGGACTTACAAGAGACCCAGTACTTC
NA NA TRBJ1-3 TRBV30 CAWNGGSGDTIYF TGTGCCTGGAATGGGGGCTCTGGAGACACCATATATTTT
NA NA TRBJ2-7 TRBV14 CASSGQGGRSYEQYF TGTGCCAGCAGTGGGCAGGGGGGCCGCTCCTACGAGCAGTACTTC
NA once TRBJ2-1 TRBV6-5 CASRRTVSSYNEQFF TGTGCCAGCAGACGGACTGTTAGCTCCTACAATGAGCAGTTCTTC
NA NA TRBJ1-2 TRBV28 CASSLGSRVYANYGYTF TGTGCCAGCAGTTTGGGGAGTCGCGTTTACGCTAACTATGGCTACACCTTC
TRBD2 few TRBJ2-3 TRBV9 CASSVVTSGWVDTQYF TGTGCCAGCAGCGTAGTTACTAGCGGTTGGGTGGATACGCAGTATTTT
NA NA TRBJ2-7 TRBV4-3 CASSQDEQPYEQYF TGCGCCAGCAGCCAAGATGAACAGCCTTACGAGCAGTACTTC
NA NA TRBJ2-3 TRBV5-1 CASSLRSSGTDTQYF TGCGCCAGCAGCTTGAGGAGTAGCGGCACAGATACGCAGTATTTT
NA once TRBJ1-1 TRBV7-6 CASSLAGDTEAFF TGTGCCAGCAGCTTGGCAGGGGACACTGAAGCTTTCTTT
NA NA TRBJ2-1 TRBV5-4 CASSITGIHNEQFF TGTGCCAGCAGCATTACAGGGATACACAATGAGCAGTTCTTC
NA NA TRBJ2-4 TRBV7-9 CASSLGGSGAKNIQYF TGTGCCAGCAGTCTCGGGGGATCCGGAGCCAAAAACATTCAGTACTTC
TRBD2 NA TRBJ2-5 TRBV12-5 CASGLVLGTSGNQETQYF TGTGCTAGTGGTTTGGTACTTGGGACTAGCGGGAACCAAGAGACCCAGTACTTC
TRBD1 few TRBJ1-1 TRBV28 CASSWTGNTEAFF TGTGCCAGCAGTTGGACAGGGAACACTGAAGCTTTCTTT
TRBD2 NA TRBJ2-3 TRBV5-1 CASSYQAGLTDTQYF TGCGCCAGCAGCTACCAAGCGGGACTCACAGATACGCAGTATTTT
TRBD2 few TRBJ2-1 TRBV2 CASELAGVNEQFF TGTGCCAGCGAGCTAGCGGGAGTAAATGAGCAGTTCTTC
TRBD2 few TRBJ2-7 TRBV4-1 CASSHLAGGTYEQYF TGCGCCAGCAGCCACTTAGCGGGAGGGACCTACGAGCAGTACTTC
TRBD1 few TRBJ2-3 TRBV25-1 CASSEPLGTGPDTQYF TGTGCCAGCAGTGAACCCCTCGGGACAGGTCCAGATACGCAGTATTTT
NA NA TRBJ1-4 TRBV19 CASSPTQATNEKLFF TGTGCCAGTAGTCCAACACAGGCAACTAATGAAAAACTGTTTTTT
TRBD2 NA TRBJ2-5 TRBV5-4 CASSGGGAQETQYF TGTGCCAGCAGCGGCGGGGGGGCGCAAGAGACCCAGTACTTC
NA few TRBJ2-3 TRBV7-2 CASSLSSRRTQYF TGTGCCAGCAGCTTAAGCTCGAGGAGAACGCAGTATTTT
TRBD1 NA TRBJ1-3 TRBV15 CATSGRQGPSGNTIYF TGTGCCACCAGCGGGCGACAGGGGCCCTCTGGAAACACCATATATTTT
TRBD2 NA TRBJ2-1 TRBV6-6 CASGEGSGFHNEQFF TGTGCCAGCGGCGAGGGTAGCGGGTTCCACAATGAGCAGTTCTTC
NA NA TRBJ2-3 TRBV5-1 CASREYTDTQYF TGCGCCAGCAGAGAGTACACAGATACGCAGTATTTT
NA NA TRBJ2-7 TRBV6-5 CASSYGREQYF TGTGCCAGCAGTTACGGGCGAGAGCAGTACTTC
TRBD2 NA TRBJ2-1 TRBV5-5 CASSFGSGGPNNEQFF TGTGCCAGCAGCTTCGGATCGGGAGGGCCTAACAATGAGCAGTTCTTC
NA NA TRBJ2-7 TRBV6-6 CASSLRGVVYEQYF TGTGCCAGCAGTCTCAGGGGGGTTGTCTACGAGCAGTACTTC
NA NA TRBJ2-1 TRBV29-1 CSVVQRASYNEQFF TGCAGCGTTGTCCAGCGCGCCTCCTACAATGAGCAGTTCTTC
TRBD1 NA TRBJ1-5 TRBV30 CAWSQAGGQPQHF TGTGCCTGGAGTCAGGCAGGGGGTCAGCCCCAGCATTTT
TRBD1 few TRBJ1-2 TRBV6-6 CASSYSGQGSFRYTF TGTGCCAGCAGTTACTCCGGACAGGGGAGTTTTCGCTACACCTTC